These 19 T cell receptor beta chains were all obtained from the same sample, sequenced in a study of blood T cell repertoires in COVID-19. Profiled with immunoSEQ multiplex PCR; TCRdb holds only in-frame clones, not every one. The table has approximately 190,000 clones, around 80% seen once; the top ten hold 7.8%. Sequencing was carried out using peripheral blood. These receptors all come from a woman aged 55-70 years with COVID-19, enrolled during active disease.

The genes are TRBV19 and TRBJ2-7, with TRBD1 identical over 7 bases. Germline values: CDR1 LNHDA, CDR2 SQIVND (reference sequence). V trimming: 3 bases; J trimming: 5 bases; junction bases outside the gene matches: 7. CDR3 length: 14 residues. The CDR3 DNA sequence: TGTGCCAGTAGTATGCTGGGCAGGGGGAACGAGCAGTACTTC. It translates to CASSMLGRGNEQYF.

The V gene is TRBV19, the J gene TRBJ1-2; D unresolved. With 3 bases removed from V and 2 bases from J, the gap between germline ends came to 7 bases. The CDR3 runs to 13 residues. Looked up from germline, CDR1 is LNHDA and CDR2 is SQIVND (reference sequence). This chain's CDR3 is CASSIEQNYGYTF. The CDR3 DNA reads as TGTGCCAGTAGTATCGAACAGAACTATGGCTACACCTTC.

CDR3 in DNA: TGTGCCAGCAGCTCCCTGACGACAGGGCCGGTCTACGAGCAGTACTTC. It translates to CASSSLTTGPVYEQYF. The genes are TRBV7-2 and TRBJ2-7; 7 nucleotides match TRBD1. The CDR3 is made up of 16 amino acids. V was clipped by 4 bases and J by 3 bases; unmatched bases: 12. Germline V CDR1 and CDR2: SGHTA, FQGNSA.

DNA of the CDR3: TGTGCCAGCAGCTCCAGGGTCGGGGAGGGAGGCTACACCTTC. Amino acids: CASSSRVGEGGYTF. The chain uses TRBV7-8 and TRBJ1-2; a possible D gene is TRBD1 (5 bases). The germline V gene has CDR1 SGHVS and CDR2 FQNEAQ. The CDR3 has 14 amino acids. The V end lost 4 bases, the J end lost 8 bases, and 17 bases lay between the germline ends.

The rearrangement joins TRBV7-9 to TRBJ1-4; possible D gene TRBD1, 6 bases. Per germline, CDR1 SEHNR and CDR2 FQNEAQ (reference sequence). Trimming stripped 10 bases from V and 6 bases from J, with 15 bases between. CDR3 length: 13 residues. The CDR3 loop is CAITGTTDEKLFF. The DNA of the CDR3 is TGTGCCATCACCGGGACAACCGATGAAAAACTGTTTTTT.

The CDR3 bases are TGCGCCAGCAGTGAGACCGGGAACACTGAAGCTTTCTTT. Translated: CASSETGNTEAFF. The chain links TRBV10-2 to TRBJ1-1; D is undetermined. V dropped 2 bases and J dropped 1 base, with 5 bases sitting between them. Germline CDR1 WSHSY, CDR2 SAAADI. This CDR3 comprises 13 residues.

The chain carries TRBV28 and TRBJ1-5, with TRBD1 identical over 10 bases. There are 16 residues in the CDR3. The V gene end was trimmed by 6 bases and the J gene end by 9 bases; junction bases not matched to a gene: 14. Germline CDR1 reads MDHEN; CDR2 reads SYDVKM. CDR3 region: CASSPTGDRGIRPQHF. CDR3 nucleotide sequence: TGTGCCAGCAGCCCCACCGGGGACAGGGGAATTCGGCCCCAGCATTTT. The full variable domain, completed using reference TRBV28 and TRBJ1-5, is DVKVTQSSRYLVKRTGEKVFLECVQDMDHENMFWYRQDPGLGLRLIYFSYDVKMKEKGDIPEGYSVSREKKERFSLILESASTNQTSMYLCASSPTGDRGIRPQHFGDGTRLSIL.

The chain has TRBV7-9 and TRBJ1-3, with TRBD1 identical over 7 bases. Trimming removed 6 bases from V and 0 bases from J; junction bases left unmatched: 11. Germline V gives CDR1 SEHNR, CDR2 FQNEAQ (reference sequence). CDR3 length equals 17 residues. CDR3 region: CASRRPGTVSSGNTIYF. As DNA, the CDR3 is TGTGCCAGCAGGCGACCCGGGACAGTGAGCTCTGGAAACACCATATATTTT. Based on the CDR3 plus reference TRBV7-9 and TRBJ1-3, the full variable domain is DTGVSQNPRHKITKRGQNVTFRCDPISEHNRLYWYRQTLGQGPEFLTYFQNEAQLEKSRLLSDRFSAERPKGSFSTLEIQRTEQGDSAMYLCASRRPGTVSSGNTIYFGEGSWLTVV.

The chain is built from TRBV27 and TRBJ1-5; no firm D call. The CDR3 runs to 15 residues. The germline CDR1 and CDR2 sequences are MNHEY and SMNVEV (reference sequence). The ends were cut back, 0 bases at V and 3 bases at J, with 9 bases in the middle. CDR3: CASSLSYSTNQPQHF. The CDR3 DNA sequence: TGTGCCAGCAGTTTATCCTACAGCACCAATCAGCCCCAGCATTTT.

This clone was observed at least ten times. The chain combines TRBV6-2 or TRBV6-3 with TRBJ2-5; TRBD2 matches 12 bases. The junction had 9 bases not matched to a gene; V was cut back by 5 bases and J by 2 bases. CDR3 size: 17 residues. The germline V gene has CDR1 MNHEY and CDR2 SVGEGT. The CDR3 bases are TGTGCCAGCAGTCTGGAGCTAGCGGGAGGGTTTCAAGAGACCCAGTACTTC. It codes for CASSLELAGGFQETQYF.

This clone has only a few counts. The genes are TRBV7-9 and TRBJ2-3; D unclear. Germline-derived CDR1 and CDR2 are SEHNR and FQNEAQ (reference sequence). V dropped 5 bases and J dropped 6 bases, with 9 bases sitting between them. The CDR3 is made up of 12 amino acids. CDR3 nucleotides: TGTGCCAGCAGCCCAAGCGAGGATACGCAGTATTTT. The encoded protein is CASSPSEDTQYF.

The chain has TRBV5-1 and TRBJ2-1; perhaps TRBD2 as D (6 bases). There are 18 residues in the CDR3. V dropped 1 base and J dropped 0 bases, with 17 bases sitting between them. Germline-derived CDR1 and CDR2 are SGHRS and YFSETQ. CDR3 amino acids: CASSLRFGAGSSYNEQFF. CDR3 DNA: TGCGCCAGCAGCTTGAGGTTCGGAGCGGGCAGCTCCTACAATGAGCAGTTCTTC.

The rearrangement joins TRBV28 to TRBJ1-5, with TRBD1 matching 8 bases. The trim removed 9 bases at V and 4 bases at J, leaving 8 bases unmatched. This CDR3 has 14 residues. Germline V gene data show CDR1 as MDHEN and CDR2 as SYDVKM. CDR3 region: CASRQGSSNQPQHF. The CDR3 DNA reads as TGTGCCAGTCGACAGGGGAGTAGTAATCAGCCCCAGCATTTT.

V usage is TRBV5-1 and J usage is TRBJ1-4; no clear D gene. The germline gives CDR1 SGHRS, CDR2 YFSETQ. The V and J ends lost 2 bases and 5 bases respectively, with 13 bases between them. This CDR3 is built from 15 residues. The CDR3 reads CASSLRTGENEKLFF. DNA for the CDR3: TGCGCCAGCAGCTTACGTACCGGGGAGAATGAAAAACTGTTTTTT. Full variable domain (outside the CDR3, taken from reference TRBV5-1 and TRBJ1-4): KAGVTQTPRYLIKTRGQQVTLSCSPISGHRSVSWYQQTPGQGLQFLFEYFSETQRNKGNFPGRFSGRQFSNSRSEMNVSTLELGDSALYLCASSLRTGENEKLFFGSGTQLSVL.

The chain recombines TRBV18 with TRBJ1-6, with D perhaps matching TRBD1 (5 bases). The V and J ends lost 6 bases and 8 bases respectively, with 17 bases between them. The length of the CDR3 is 15 residues. Germline assignment: CDR1 KGHSH and CDR2 LQKENI. In DNA, the CDR3 is TGTGCCAGCTCCCCCCGACAGTTGGAAGATTCACCCCTCCACTTT. Protein sequence: CASSPRQLEDSPLHF.

J is TRBJ1-4 and V is TRBV9, with 8 bases that match TRBD1. The CDR3 totals 16 residues. The trim removed 0 bases at V and 8 bases at J, leaving 9 bases unmatched. Germline CDR1 and CDR2: SGDLS and YYNGEE. CDR3 sequence: CASSVGTGNGWEKLFF. CDR3 in DNA: TGTGCCAGCAGCGTAGGGACAGGGAACGGCTGGGAAAAACTGTTTTTT.

This clone appeared a single time. DNA for the CDR3: TGTGCCAGCAGTGAAGATCCAAGCCTCACAGATACGCAGTATTTT. This sequence encodes CASSEDPSLTDTQYF. The genes are TRBV2 and TRBJ2-3; D is ambiguous. Germline V gene lookup returns CDR1 SNHLY and CDR2 FYNNEI. CDR3 length: 15 residues. V shed 1 base and J shed 2 bases, with 10 bases lying between them. The variable domain in full, with the rest retrieved from reference TRBV2 and TRBJ2-3, is EPEVTQTPSHQVTQMGQEVILRCVPISNHLYFYWYRQILGQKVEFLVSFYNNEISEKSEIFDDQFSVERPDGSNFTLKIRSTKLEDSAMYFCASSEDPSLTDTQYFGPGTRLTVL.

This clone was counted only a few times. This sequence joins TRBV19 and TRBJ1-2, with 7 bases identical to TRBD1. The V and J ends lost 5 bases and 4 bases, in that order; junction bases with no gene match: 13. The CDR3 is made up of 16 amino acids. The V gene's germline CDR1 is LNHDA and CDR2 SQIVND (reference sequence). CDR3 protein: CASSYELGTARYGYTF. CDR3 in DNA: TGTGCCAGTAGTTACGAACTCGGGACAGCCCGCTATGGCTACACCTTC.

The V gene is TRBV28, the J gene TRBJ1-2, with D unresolved. This CDR3 spans 14 amino acids. V lost 10 bases to trimming and J lost 0 bases, with 15 bases between them. Germline V gives CDR1 MDHEN, CDR2 SYDVKM. CDR3 nucleotide sequence: TGTGCCATAACTGGATCGGGAACTAACTATGGCTACACCTTC. This encodes CAITGSGTNYGYTF.